The entry that follows covers one T cell receptor beta chain sequence. This clonotype was detected a few times. There is no known antigen for this receptor. Per-nucleotide qualities are absent, and no much larger clonotype sits a single base away. V lost 5 bases and J lost 0 bases; the stretch between them is 5 bases long. CDR1 and CDR2 are read off the germline V gene as MNHEY and SVGAGI. The CDR3 spans 13 residues, from the cysteine through the phenylalanine. Kept here is only the CDR3 DNA, which spans 39 bases and is read in frame from base 1. This sample was taken from a study of T cells in Graves' hyperthyroidism and ophthalmopathy (dated by TCRdb to the late 2010s). For the wider study: Peripheral blood was collected at initial diagnosis, before any treatment. TCR V-J signatures able to tell the groups apart were searched for in a discovery cohort of more than 90 patients, of whom 40 to 45 had Graves' ophthalmopathy and about 60 had stable Graves' hyperthyroidism. An independent validation cohort of some 18 hyperthyroidism patients and over 15 patients who later progressed to ophthalmopathy tested prospective prediction of ophthalmopathy. The 95 to 100 discovery patients were randomly divided into training and test sets at a 7:3 ratio. In addition, the study compared T-cell repertoires in thyroid tissue and in blood from several Graves' hyperthyroidism patients. After sampling, hyperthyroidism patients received methimazole starting at 30 mg daily, and ophthalmopathy patients received high-dose intravenous methylprednisolone. The paper reports TCR Vbeta CDR3 sequencing of over 130 peripheral blood samples: 40 to 45 ophthalmopathy, under 80 hyperthyroidism and roughly 17 progressor patients. Paper-wide results and their limitations: No statistical method was used to fix the sample size in advance, and group allocation was not hidden from the investigators. In validation, the model predicted progression to ophthalmopathy with roughly 66% sensitivity and around 72% specificity, a median of around 6.6 months before onset. In cross-validation, a model built on a 13 V-J signature told ophthalmopathy apart from stable hyperthyroidism with less than 90% sensitivity and 81% to 82% specificity, and in testing the same model reached 80%/75%. Most expanded thyroid clonotypes (frequency above 0.001) were also detected in blood, suggesting blood repertoires may reflect thyroid immune responses.

A patient counted as having stable Graves' hyperthyroidism if no progression to ophthalmopathy occurred over 18 months of follow-up. The hyperthyroidism patients were between 18 and 65 years old and newly diagnosed, with a disease duration of less than 2 months. Exclusion was applied to patients with uncontrolled infections, other autoimmune diseases, pregnancy or lactation. Clinical symptoms, serum thyroxine and TRAb, thyroid ultrasound, and orbital computed tomography formed the basis for the diagnoses. Ficoll-Paque density gradient centrifugation was used to isolate PBMCs from approximately 11 ml of fresh peripheral blood. Trizol reagent was used to extract total RNA, and RNA quality was then checked on an Agilent 2100 Bioanalyzer. The TCR beta CDR3 regions were amplified from RNA transcripts. The TCR CDR3 was subjected to a first round of RT-PCR using the HTBI primer set and the Qiagen OneStep RT-PCR kit. Libraries were constructed in a second round of multiplex PCR, after which size selection and purification were performed. Sequencing of the libraries was done on an Illumina HiSeq2000 using paired-end 100 bp reads. Per the original workflow: Raw data were processed with SOAPnuke, discarding reads with adapters, uncalled bases, mean Phred below 15, or no exact constant-primer or identifier match. COPE v1.2.5 was used to merge the high-quality paired reads, and each unique nucleotide sequence was defined as a clonotype. Clonotypes were aligned to IMGT TRBV, TRBD and TRBJ reference segments using MiTCR v1.1. The analysis was restricted to V-J combinations with a frequency above 0.0001, which together covered around 99% of the repertoires. The TCS score was defined as the ratio of F50 (clonal expansion) to E x V (chaos), calculated using BLOSUM62-based TCRdist between CDR3 peptides within each V-J. Welch's t-statistics and random forest reduced roughly 500 V-J features to 10 to 15, which were used in a naive Bayes classifier (R e1071). The Morisita-Horn index was used to measure how similar the thyroid and blood repertoires were. TCRdb redid the processing of the public reads, applying fastp at Q25 and MiXCR, and retained in-frame beta chains. Rows merge per CDR3 protein into single entries with the most common DNA and genes. TCRdb's processing, not the authors', yielded these V and J calls. This sample has just under 750,000 distinct CDR3 sequences in its table, and around 40% of those were observed once. Around 30% of the sample goes to the ten largest clones.

Recombination joined TRBV6-5 with TRBJ1-3; the D gene lacks a confident call. Sequencing was performed on blood. The origin of this receptor is a woman between 40 and 55 years old with Graves' hyperthyroidism. The encoded CDR3 is CASSRYSGNTIYF. The sequence in DNA is TGTGCCAGCAGTCGGTACTCTGGAAACACCATATATTTT.